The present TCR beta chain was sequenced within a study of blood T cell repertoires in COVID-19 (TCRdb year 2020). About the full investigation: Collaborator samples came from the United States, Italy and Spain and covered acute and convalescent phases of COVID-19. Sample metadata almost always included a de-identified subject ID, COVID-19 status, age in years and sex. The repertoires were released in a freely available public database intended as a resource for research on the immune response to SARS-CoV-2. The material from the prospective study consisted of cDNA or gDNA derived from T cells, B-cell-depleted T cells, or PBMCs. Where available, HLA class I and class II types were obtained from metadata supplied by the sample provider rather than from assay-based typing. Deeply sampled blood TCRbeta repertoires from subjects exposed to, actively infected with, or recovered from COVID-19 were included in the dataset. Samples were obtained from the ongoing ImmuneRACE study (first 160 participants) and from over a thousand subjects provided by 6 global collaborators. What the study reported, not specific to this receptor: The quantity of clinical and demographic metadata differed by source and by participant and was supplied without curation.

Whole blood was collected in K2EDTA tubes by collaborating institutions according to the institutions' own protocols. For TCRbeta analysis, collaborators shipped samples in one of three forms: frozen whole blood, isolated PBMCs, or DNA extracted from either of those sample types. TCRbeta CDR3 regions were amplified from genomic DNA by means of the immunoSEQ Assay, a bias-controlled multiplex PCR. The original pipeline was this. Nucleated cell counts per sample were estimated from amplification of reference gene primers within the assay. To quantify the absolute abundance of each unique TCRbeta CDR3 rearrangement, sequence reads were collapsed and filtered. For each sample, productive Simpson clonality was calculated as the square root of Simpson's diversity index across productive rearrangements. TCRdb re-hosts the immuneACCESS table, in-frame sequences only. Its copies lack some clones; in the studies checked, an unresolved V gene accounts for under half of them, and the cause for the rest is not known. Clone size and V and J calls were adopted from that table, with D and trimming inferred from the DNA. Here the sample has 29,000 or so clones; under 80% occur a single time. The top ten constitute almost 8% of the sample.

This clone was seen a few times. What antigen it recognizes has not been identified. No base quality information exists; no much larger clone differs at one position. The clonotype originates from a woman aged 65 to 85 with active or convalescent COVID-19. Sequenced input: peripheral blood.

Read as DNA, the sequence is TGTGCCAGCAGTAACAGGGGGCTTGGGGTTGTGACCCAGTACTTC. Its amino acids are CASSNRGLGVVTQYF. This sequence uses TRBV5-6 and TRBJ2-5; TRBD1 agrees with 9 junctional bases. CDR1 SGHDT and CDR2 YYEEEE were looked up in the germline V gene. CDR3 length: 15 amino acids, cysteine to phenylalanine. Here the CDR3 DNA is all that survives: 45 bases in frame from base 1. V trim: 5 bases; J trim: 7 bases; unmatched bases: 12.